Each of the 25 T cell receptor beta chains below was sequenced from the same sample in a study of blood T cell repertoires in COVID-19. Profiled with immunoSEQ multiplex PCR; TCRdb holds only in-frame clones, not every one. The sample lists about 140,000 clones, roughly 80% occurring once. Sample: peripheral blood. The receptors were gathered from a human donor in a cohort sampled during active COVID-19.

V usage is TRBV5-8 and J usage is TRBJ1-1; D unclear. The CDR3 is 12 amino acids. CDR1 and CDR2 (germline): SGHTS, YDEGEE. The ends were cut back, 4 bases at V and 4 bases at J, with 8 bases in the middle. CDR3: CASSVRGTEAFF. CDR3 nucleotide sequence: TGTGCCAGCAGCGTAAGAGGCACTGAAGCTTTCTTT.

The chain carries TRBV6-5 and TRBJ1-1, with 8 bases lining up with TRBD1. The V and J ends lost 6 bases and 11 bases, in that order; junction bases with no gene match: 17. This CDR3 is 15 amino acids long. Germline V gives CDR1 MNHEY, CDR2 SVGAGI. CDR3 in amino acids: CASRQGAGEPFGAFF. The CDR3 nucleotides are TGTGCCAGCAGGCAGGGGGCTGGGGAACCTTTTGGGGCTTTCTTT.

This chain connects TRBV7-9 to TRBJ2-5; possibly TRBD1 for D (5 bases). Per germline, CDR1 SEHNR and CDR2 FQNEAQ (reference sequence). With 0 bases removed from V and 5 bases from J, the gap between germline ends came to 10 bases. The CDR3 covers 14 residues. In DNA form, the CDR3 reads TGTGCCAGCAGCTTAGCTCCAGGGTCTGAGACCCAGTACTTC. It yields the protein CASSLAPGSETQYF.

The V call is TRBV5-4, the J call TRBJ2-5, with TRBD1 identical over 11 bases. Germline CDR1 and CDR2: SGHNT and YYREEE (reference sequence). This CDR3 contains 16 residues. The junction had 7 bases not matched to a gene; V was cut back by 3 bases and J by 3 bases. In DNA, the CDR3 is TGTGCCAGCAGCTGGTGGGACAGGGGGGGAGAAGAGACCCAGTACTTC. This gives the protein CASSWWDRGGEETQYF. Drawing the rest from reference TRBV5-4 and TRBJ2-5, the complete variable domain is ETGVTQSPTHLIKTRGQQVTLRCSSQSGHNTVSWYQQALGQGPQFIFQYYREEENGRGNFPPRFSGLQFPNYSSELNVNALELDDSALYLCASSWWDRGGEETQYFGPGTRLLVL.

The table lists this clone with a few counts. The CDR3 here is CASSRDSGSGELFF. CDR3 coding DNA: TGCGCCAGCAGCAGGGACAGTGGCTCGGGGGAGCTGTTTTTT. The chain carries TRBV5-1 and TRBJ2-2; 7 nucleotides match TRBD1. CDR1 and CDR2 (germline): SGHRS, YFSETQ. The CDR3 totals 14 residues. With V trimmed by 4 bases and J by 8 bases, 8 bases remained unmatched.

The chain recombines TRBV6-1 with TRBJ1-2; D remains unclear. V was clipped by 0 bases and J by 2 bases, with 7 bases between them. The CDR3 consists of 14 residues. Germline loops: CDR1 MNHNS, CDR2 SASEGT. The CDR3 region is CASSEAGGNYGYTF. CDR3 coding DNA: TGTGCCAGCAGTGAAGCGGGAGGGAACTATGGCTACACCTTC.

The chain recombines TRBV5-1 with TRBJ2-7, with 8 nucleotides matching TRBD2. The CDR3 covers 15 residues. CDR1 is SGHRS, CDR2 YFSETQ, per germline. Trimming cost V 4 bases and J 4 bases; bases outside gene matches: 10. The CDR3 region is CASSPRTSGSYEQYF. Here the CDR3 DNA reads TGCGCCAGCAGCCCTCGCACCAGCGGGAGTTACGAGCAGTACTTC.

For this clone: One base away lies a much larger clone, so this may be a sequencing read error. V is TRBV3-1 (or the pseudogene TRBV3-2) and J is TRBJ2-7; TRBD2 might be the D (5 bases). Germline loops: CDR1 LGHDT, CDR2 YNNKEL (reference sequence). The CDR3 has 12 residues. V shed 3 bases and J shed 5 bases, with 8 bases lying between them. CDR3 bases: TGTGCCAGCAGCCACGGGGTCCACGAGCAGTACTTC. Amino acid sequence: CASSHGVHEQYF.

The gene calls are TRBV7-9 and TRBJ2-5, with D possibly matching TRBD2 (7 bases). This CDR3 has 17 residues. Trimming took 1 base from V and 6 from J, leaving 21 bases between them. Per the germline V gene, CDR1 is SEHNR and CDR2 is FQNEAQ (reference sequence). The DNA for the CDR3 is TGTGCCAGCAGCTTAGGGGTCGGAATCGGGGGGCTAAAGACCCAGTACTTC. Translation: CASSLGVGIGGLKTQYF.

This rearrangement joins TRBV9 to TRBJ1-4, with a tentative D call TRBD1 (6 bases). The CDR3 length is 14 residues. V dropped 4 bases and J dropped 5 bases, with 12 bases sitting between them. In germline, CDR1 is SGDLS, CDR2 YYNGEE. As DNA, the CDR3 is TGTGCCAGCAGCCAAGGGACATCGAATGAAAAACTGTTTTTT. Residues: CASSQGTSNEKLFF.

This clone was picked up a small number of times. CDR3 bases: TGTGCCAGCAGCTTACAGGTCGTAGAGACCCAGTACTTC. It is translated as CASSLQVVETQYF. The rearrangement links TRBV11-2 to TRBJ2-5; D unresolved. This CDR3 region has 13 residues. V lost 2 bases and J 4 bases, leaving 8 bases between the germline ends. The germline CDR1 and CDR2 sequences are SGHAT and FQNNGV.

The table lists this clone with a few counts. As DNA, the CDR3 is TGTGCCAGCAGCAGGCAGGGGGGTGGGACAGATACGCAGTATTTT. As protein: CASSRQGGGTDTQYF. The J gene is TRBJ2-3, the V gene TRBV3-1 (or the pseudogene TRBV3-2), with D maybe TRBD1 (7 bases). Germline V gene sequence: CDR1 LGHDT, CDR2 YNNKEL (reference sequence). The V gene lost 5 bases and the J gene lost 3 bases, with 15 bases spanning the gap. This CDR3 spans 15 amino acids.

The chain recombines TRBV18 with TRBJ2-7, with 10 bases matching TRBD1. The CDR3 runs 14 residues. Per germline, CDR1 KGHSH and CDR2 LQKENI. V trimming: 2 bases; J trimming: 7 bases; junction bases outside the gene matches: 5. The CDR3 sequence is CASSPETGGWEQYF. The CDR3 DNA follows: TGTGCCAGCTCACCAGAGACAGGGGGCTGGGAGCAGTACTTC. The full variable domain, completed using reference TRBV18 and TRBJ2-7, is NAGVMQNPRHLVRRRGQEARLRCSPMKGHSHVYWYRQLPEEGLKFMVYLQKENIIDESGMPKERFSAEFPKEGPSILRIQQVVRGDSAAYFCASSPETGGWEQYFGPGTRLTVT.

This sequence joins TRBV6-4 and TRBJ2-2; weak D call: TRBD1 (6 bases). Trimming took off 3 bases at V and 4 bases at J, with 12 bases between the two ends. Germline values: CDR1 MRHNA, CDR2 SNTAGT. The CDR3 has 15 amino acids. CDR3 residues: CASSDLSRGTGELFF. CDR3 nucleotides: TGTGCCAGCAGTGATCTCAGCAGGGGCACCGGGGAGCTGTTTTTT.

The chain is built from TRBV19 and TRBJ2-2; D remains ambiguous. Germline V gene lookup returns CDR1 LNHDA and CDR2 SQIVND (reference sequence). The CDR3 is 14 amino acids. V lost 9 bases and J lost 5, with 16 bases in between. In DNA, the CDR3 is TGTGCCAGCATACTTCACGGTTTAACCGGGGAGCTGTTTTTT. Its translation: CASILHGLTGELFF.

In this sample, this clone turned up once. The chain combines TRBV6-1 with TRBJ2-3, with 7 nucleotides matching TRBD1. CDR1 MNHNS and CDR2 SASEGT come from the germline V gene. The V segment lost 2 bases and the J segment 1 base; nucleotides outside the gene matches: 3. CDR3 length equals 15 residues. CDR3 loop: CASSERQGGTDTQYF. The CDR3 DNA reads as TGTGCCAGCAGTGAAAGGCAGGGGGGCACAGATACGCAGTATTTT.

This chain joins TRBV19 and TRBJ2-6, with TRBD1 identical over 7 bases. Germline V lookup: CDR1 LNHDA, CDR2 SQIVND (reference sequence). V lost 5 bases, J lost 2 bases, and 3 bases stayed unmatched. The CDR3 spans 15 residues. The CDR3 sequence is CASSPDRAGANVLTF. CDR3 nucleotide sequence: TGTGCCAGTAGTCCCGACAGGGCTGGGGCCAACGTCCTGACTTTC.

This clone showed up just a few times. V gene TRBV2 combines with J gene TRBJ1-1; 7 nucleotides match TRBD1. This CDR3 is 14 amino acids long. CDR1 and CDR2 from the germline V gene are SNHLY and FYNNEI. Unmatched junction bases numbered 8, after V lost 6 bases and J lost 4 bases. Written as DNA, the CDR3 is TGTGCCAGCAGACCTTCGACAGGGCCCACTGAAGCTTTCTTT. Translated, it gives CASRPSTGPTEAFF.

The CDR3 bases are TGTGCCAGCTTGGGACAGAGCTCCTATAATTCACCCCTCCACTTT. Encoded protein: CASLGQSSYNSPLHF. The chain is built from TRBV2 and TRBJ1-6; 7 bases fit TRBD1. The CDR3 is 15 residues long. From germline, CDR1 is SNHLY and CDR2 FYNNEI. Unmatched junction bases numbered 4, after V lost 8 bases and J lost 0 bases.

The V gene is TRBV19, the J gene TRBJ2-2, with TRBD1 identical over 10 bases. CDR3 length equals 15 residues. Per germline, CDR1 LNHDA and CDR2 SQIVND (reference sequence). V shed 5 bases and J 4 bases; nucleotides not matched to a gene: 4. Here the CDR3 DNA reads TGTGCCAGTAGTCTCGACAGGGGGCTCACCGGGGAGCTGTTTTTT. Translating gives CASSLDRGLTGELFF.

This rearrangement joins TRBV18 to TRBJ1-6; TRBD1 aligns across 8 bases. CDR1 KGHSH and CDR2 LQKENI come from the germline V gene. CDR3 length: 16 residues. Trimming cost V 3 bases and J 7 bases; bases outside gene matches: 8. CDR3 residues: CASSPFGQGGNSPLHF. The CDR3 region has the DNA TGTGCCAGCTCACCTTTCGGACAGGGAGGAAATTCACCCCTCCACTTT.

The J gene is TRBJ2-5, the V gene TRBV10-1, with 8 nucleotides matching TRBD1. The V segment lost 4 bases and the J segment 4 bases; nucleotides outside the gene matches: 2. The length of the CDR3 is 13 residues. Per germline, CDR1 WNHNN and CDR2 SYGVQD (reference sequence). The CDR3 protein is CASSVDRGETQYF. The CDR3 coding sequence is TGCGCCAGCAGTGTTGACAGGGGAGAGACCCAGTACTTC.

The J gene is TRBJ2-1, the V gene TRBV4-2; 11 bases are a match to TRBD1. V lost 0 bases, J lost 7 bases, and 5 bases stayed unmatched. CDR3 length equals 16 residues. The germline CDR1 and CDR2 sequences are LGHNA and YNFKEQ. This CDR3 reads CASSQDGQGAWNEQFF. CDR3 coding DNA: TGTGCCAGCAGCCAAGATGGACAGGGGGCATGGAATGAGCAGTTCTTC.

The V and J genes are TRBV7-9 and TRBJ1-1, with a tentative D call TRBD1 (6 bases). CDR1 and CDR2 from the germline V gene are SEHNR and FQNEAQ (reference sequence). V lost 4 bases and J lost 3, with 15 bases in between. The CDR3 is 15 residues long. CDR3 DNA: TGTGCCAGCAGCTCTTGGGGGGGCCGCTACACTGAAGCTTTCTTT. This translates into CASSSWGGRYTEAFF.

This chain links TRBV29-1 with TRBJ1-1; D is ambiguous. The CDR3 has 15 residues. Per germline, CDR1 SQVTM and CDR2 ANQGSEA. The CDR3 DNA sequence: TGCAGTATAGCACCCCCTGGACGGGAGAACACTGAAGCTTTCTTT. Protein sequence: CSIAPPGRENTEAFF.